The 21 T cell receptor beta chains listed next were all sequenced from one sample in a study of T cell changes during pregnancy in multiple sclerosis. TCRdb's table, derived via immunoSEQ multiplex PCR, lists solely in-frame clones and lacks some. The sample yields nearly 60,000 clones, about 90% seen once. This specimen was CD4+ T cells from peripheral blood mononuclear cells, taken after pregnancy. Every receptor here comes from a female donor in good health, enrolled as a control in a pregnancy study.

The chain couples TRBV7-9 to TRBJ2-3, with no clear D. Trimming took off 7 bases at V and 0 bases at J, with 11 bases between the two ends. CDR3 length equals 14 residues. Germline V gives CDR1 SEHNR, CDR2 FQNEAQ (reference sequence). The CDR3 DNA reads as TGTGCCAGCACCCCTAGTCAGAGCACAGATACGCAGTATTTT. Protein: CASTPSQSTDTQYF. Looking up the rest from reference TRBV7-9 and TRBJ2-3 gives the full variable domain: DTGVSQNPRHKITKRGQNVTFRCDPISEHNRLYWYRQTLGQGPEFLTYFQNEAQLEKSRLLSDRFSAERPKGSFSTLEIQRTEQGDSAMYLCASTPSQSTDTQYFGPGTRLTVL.

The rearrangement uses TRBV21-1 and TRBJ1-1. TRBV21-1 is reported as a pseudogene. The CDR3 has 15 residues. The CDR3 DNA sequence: TGTGCCAGCAGCAAAGTGGGGGGGAAGAACACTGAAGCTTTCTTT. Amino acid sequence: CASSKVGGKNTEAFF.

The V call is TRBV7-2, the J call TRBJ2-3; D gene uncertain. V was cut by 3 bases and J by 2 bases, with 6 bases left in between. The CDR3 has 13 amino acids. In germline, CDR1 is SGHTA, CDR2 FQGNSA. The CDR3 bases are TGTGCCAGCAGCTTCGGTTTCACAGATACGCAGTATTTT. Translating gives CASSFGFTDTQYF.

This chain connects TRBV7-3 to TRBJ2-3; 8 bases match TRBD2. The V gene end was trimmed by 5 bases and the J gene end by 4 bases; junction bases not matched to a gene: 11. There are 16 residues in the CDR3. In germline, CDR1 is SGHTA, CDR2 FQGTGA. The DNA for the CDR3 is TGTGCCAGCAGCCTAGGACTAGCCCCCAGATCAGATACGCAGTATTTT. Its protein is CASSLGLAPRSDTQYF.

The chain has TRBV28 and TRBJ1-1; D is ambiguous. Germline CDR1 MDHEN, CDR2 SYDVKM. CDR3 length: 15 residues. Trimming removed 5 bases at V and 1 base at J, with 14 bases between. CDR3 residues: CASSIQTTSNTEAFF. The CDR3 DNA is TGTGCCAGCAGTATACAGACAACATCGAACACTGAAGCTTTCTTT.

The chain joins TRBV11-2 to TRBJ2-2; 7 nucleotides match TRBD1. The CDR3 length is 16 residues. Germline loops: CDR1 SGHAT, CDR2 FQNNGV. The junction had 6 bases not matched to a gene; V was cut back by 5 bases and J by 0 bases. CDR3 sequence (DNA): TGTGCCAGCAGCCAAAGGGGGCCCCCGAACACCGGGGAGCTGTTTTTT. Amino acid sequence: CASSQRGPPNTGELFF.

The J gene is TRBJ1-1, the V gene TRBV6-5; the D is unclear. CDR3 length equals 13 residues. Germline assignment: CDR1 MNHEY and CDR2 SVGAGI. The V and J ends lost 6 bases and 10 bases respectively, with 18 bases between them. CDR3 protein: CASSAGRTSVAFF. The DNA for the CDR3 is TGTGCCAGCAGCGCGGGGAGAACCAGCGTAGCTTTCTTT.

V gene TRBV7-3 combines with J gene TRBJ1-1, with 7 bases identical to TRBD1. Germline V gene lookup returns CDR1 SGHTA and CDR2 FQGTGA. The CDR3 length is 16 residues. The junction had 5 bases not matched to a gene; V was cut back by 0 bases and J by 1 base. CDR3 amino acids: CASSLTVGQPNTEAFF. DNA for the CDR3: TGTGCCAGCAGCTTAACCGTGGGACAGCCGAACACTGAAGCTTTCTTT.

The CDR3 here is CASSQGGGRTEAFF. In DNA form, the CDR3 reads TGTGCCAGCAGCCAAGGGGGGGGTAGGACTGAAGCTTTCTTT. The gene calls are TRBV7-2 and TRBJ1-1; D might be TRBD1 (6 bases). CDR1 and CDR2 (germline): SGHTA, FQGNSA. V gave up 5 bases and J gave up 5 bases, with 15 bases separating them. The CDR3 is made up of 14 amino acids.

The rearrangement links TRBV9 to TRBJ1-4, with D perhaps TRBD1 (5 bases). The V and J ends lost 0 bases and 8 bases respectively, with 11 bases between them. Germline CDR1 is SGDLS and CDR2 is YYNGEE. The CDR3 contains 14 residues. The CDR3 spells CASSVGGAGEKLFF. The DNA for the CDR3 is TGTGCCAGCAGCGTAGGGGGCGCGGGAGAAAAACTGTTTTTT.

The CDR3 protein is CASSVRQGDGYTF. The CDR3 coding sequence is TGTGCCAGCTCAGTCCGGCAGGGTGATGGCTACACCTTC. The rearrangement links TRBV18 to TRBJ1-2; weak D call: TRBD1 (5 bases). V dropped 5 bases and J dropped 6 bases, with 13 bases sitting between them. CDR1 is KGHSH and CDR2 is LQKENI in the germline V gene. The CDR3 length is 13 residues.

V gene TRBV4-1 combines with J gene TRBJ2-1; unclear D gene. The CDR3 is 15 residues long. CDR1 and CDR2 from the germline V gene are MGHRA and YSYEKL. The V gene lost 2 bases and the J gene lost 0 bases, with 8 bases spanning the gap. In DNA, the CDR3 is TGCGCCAGCAGCCAACTGCAGTCCTCCTACAATGAGCAGTTCTTC. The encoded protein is CASSQLQSSYNEQFF.

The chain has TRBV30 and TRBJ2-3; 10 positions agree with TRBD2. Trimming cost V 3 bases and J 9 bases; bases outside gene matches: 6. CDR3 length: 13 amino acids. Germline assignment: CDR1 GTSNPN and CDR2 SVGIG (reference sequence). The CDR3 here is CAWRLAGAGTQYF. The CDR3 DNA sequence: TGTGCCTGGAGGCTAGCGGGGGCGGGGACGCAGTATTTT. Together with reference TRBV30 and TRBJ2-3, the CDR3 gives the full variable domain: SQTIHQWPATLVQPVGSPLSLECTVEGTSNPNLYWYRQAAGRGLQLLFYSVGIGQISSEVPQNLSASRPQDRQFILSSKKLLLSDSGFYLCAWRLAGAGTQYFGPGTRLTVL.

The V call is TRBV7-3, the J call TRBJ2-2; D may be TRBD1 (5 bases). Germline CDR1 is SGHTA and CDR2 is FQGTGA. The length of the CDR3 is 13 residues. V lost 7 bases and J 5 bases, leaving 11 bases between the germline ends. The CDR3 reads CASKGPGTGELFF. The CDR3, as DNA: TGTGCCAGCAAGGGGCCCGGAACCGGGGAGCTGTTTTTT. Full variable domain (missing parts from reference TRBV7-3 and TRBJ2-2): GAGVSQTPSNKVTEKGKYVELRCDPISGHTALYWYRQSLGQGPEFLIYFQGTGAADDSGLPNDRFFAVRPEGSVSTLKIQRTERGDSAVYLCASKGPGTGELFFGEGSRLTVL.

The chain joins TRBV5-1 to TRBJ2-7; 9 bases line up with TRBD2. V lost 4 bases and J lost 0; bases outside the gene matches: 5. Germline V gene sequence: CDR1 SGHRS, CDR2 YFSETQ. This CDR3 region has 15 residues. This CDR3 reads CASSGGLAPSYEQYF. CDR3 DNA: TGCGCCAGCAGCGGGGGACTAGCCCCCTCCTACGAGCAGTACTTC.

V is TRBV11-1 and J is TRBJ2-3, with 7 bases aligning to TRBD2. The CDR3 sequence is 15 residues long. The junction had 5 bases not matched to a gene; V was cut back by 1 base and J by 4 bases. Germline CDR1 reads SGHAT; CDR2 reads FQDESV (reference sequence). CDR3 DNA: TGTGCCAGCAGCTTAGGCGGACTAGAAGCAGATACGCAGTATTTT. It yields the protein CASSLGGLEADTQYF.

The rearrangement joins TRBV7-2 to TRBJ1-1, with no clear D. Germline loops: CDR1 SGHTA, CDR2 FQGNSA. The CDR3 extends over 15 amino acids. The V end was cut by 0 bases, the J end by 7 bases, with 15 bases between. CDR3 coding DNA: TGTGCCAGCAGCTTAGCGGGCGGGTTTAAAGGTGAAGCTTTCTTT. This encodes CASSLAGGFKGEAFF.

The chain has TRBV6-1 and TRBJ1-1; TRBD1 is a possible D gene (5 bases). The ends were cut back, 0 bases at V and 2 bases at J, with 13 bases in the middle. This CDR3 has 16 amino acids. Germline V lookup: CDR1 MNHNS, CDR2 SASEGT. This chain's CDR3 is CASSEALYGGNTEAFF. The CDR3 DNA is TGTGCCAGCAGTGAAGCTTTGTACGGGGGAAACACTGAAGCTTTCTTT.

In nucleotides, the CDR3 is TGTGCCAGCAGCTTGCTGCAGCCCCAGGACATGCCCCCAGAAGATACGCAGTATTTT. The encoded protein is CASSLLQPQDMPPEDTQYF. This chain uses TRBV5-6 with TRBJ2-3; D possibly corresponds to TRBD1 (5 bases). This CDR3 is built from 19 residues. V lost 1 base and J 5 bases, leaving 26 bases between the germline ends. The germline CDR1 and CDR2 sequences are SGHDT and YYEEEE.

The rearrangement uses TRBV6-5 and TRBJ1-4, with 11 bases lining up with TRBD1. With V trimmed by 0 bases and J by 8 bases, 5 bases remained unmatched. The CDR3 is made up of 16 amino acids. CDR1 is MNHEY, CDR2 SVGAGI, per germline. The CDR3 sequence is CASSYSWDRGIEKLFF. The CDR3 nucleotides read TGTGCCAGCAGTTACTCGTGGGACAGGGGGATAGAAAAACTGTTTTTT.

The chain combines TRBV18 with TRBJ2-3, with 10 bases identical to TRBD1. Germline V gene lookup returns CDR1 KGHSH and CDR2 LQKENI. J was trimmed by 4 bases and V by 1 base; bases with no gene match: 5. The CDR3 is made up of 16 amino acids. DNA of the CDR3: TGTGCCAGCTCACCACGTCCCGGACAGGGGGCAGATACGCAGTATTTT. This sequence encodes CASSPRPGQGADTQYF.